This T cell receptor beta chain was observed in a study of T cell repertoires in cytomegalovirus infection. Whole-study context: Shared public TCR beta signatures pointed to both CMV infection and a matching HLA type.

TCRdb used MiXCR to reprocess the reads, holding one entry per CDR3 protein. There are 450,000 to 550,000 distinct CDR3 sequences in the sample; 16% occur only once, and roughly a quarter lies in the top ten. This clonotype was recorded many times. What it binds is unknown. Study findings and constraints: The ex vivo response showed dominance by HLA-C-restricted CMV-specific TCR beta clonotypes.

This CDR3 contains 16 residues. V was pared by 7 bases and J by 0 bases, with 16 bases between. In germline, CDR1 is SNHLY, CDR2 FYNNEI. Sequencing used CD8+ T cells from PBMCs. This clonotype originated in a human donor in good health (CMV status not recorded). Some clones in this sample may be carry-over from other donors' samples. This chain connects TRBV2 to TRBJ2-1; D not resolved. CDR3 bases: TGTGCCAGCATCGAAGCTGCCTCCCTCTCCTACAATGAGCAGTTCTTC. Protein product: CASIEAASLSYNEQFF.